This T cell receptor (beta chain) originates from a study of shared clonotypes between healthy human individuals. Notes on the study in general: Sorted-subset sequencing was shown by rarefaction to be incomplete despite large depth.

Repertoires were generated with immunoSEQ multiplex PCR, while TCRdb's copy carries only in-frame clones and drops some. The sample includes about 690,000 clones, less than 95% of them seen just once. V dropped 5 bases and J dropped 7 bases, with 9 bases sitting between them. Per the germline V gene, CDR1 is SGHTA and CDR2 is FQGNSA. The CDR3 loop spans 12 amino acids. A remark on this clone: The target antigen is unknown.

Sequencing was performed on memory CD8+ T cells from PBMCs. Subset indicated: CD45RO+ cells pooled with CCR7-negative TemRA cells. The chain links TRBV7-2 to TRBJ2-1; D is unclear. This receptor was obtained from a man in his late teens or twenties in good health. Some clones in this sample may be carry-over from other donors' samples. Here the CDR3 reads CASSPPRNEQFF. The CDR3 bases are TGTGCCAGCAGCCCCCCGAGGAATGAGCAGTTCTTC.